The 18 T cell receptor beta chains below were found in one sample sequenced in a study of CD8+ T cells in alopecia areata. Sequencing templates came from extracted RNA that was reverse transcribed into cDNA. Produced via immunoSEQ multiplex PCR; TCRdb's table is partial and in-frame only. The repertoire holds about 270,000 clones, with 60% as singletons. As for treatment: oral pan-JAK inhibitor, 5-10 mg twice daily. The sample here was CD4+ T cells sorted from blood, taken at approximately week 51, from a patient treated with tofacitinib. Every receptor here comes from a human donor with alopecia areata.

The sample holds one count of this clone. V and J are TRBV7-8 and TRBJ2-7; tentatively, D is TRBD1 (7 bases). Germline V CDR1 and CDR2: SGHVS, FQNEAQ. The CDR3 consists of 14 residues. Trimming shortened V by 1 base and J by 6 bases, and 13 bases separated the two germline ends. Here the CDR3 reads CASSLENRGGEQYF. The CDR3 bases are TGTGCCAGCAGCTTAGAGAACAGGGGAGGCGAGCAGTACTTC. The whole variable domain, remainder taken from reference TRBV7-8 and TRBJ2-7, is GAGVSQSPRYKVAKRGQDVALRCDPISGHVSLFWYQQALGQGPEFLTYFQNEAQLDKSGLPSDRFFAERPEGSVSTLKIQRTQQEDSAVYLCASSLENRGGEQYFGPGTRLTVT.

The rearrangement links TRBV15 to TRBJ2-3; D is undetermined. Germline CDR1 and CDR2: LNHNV and YYDKDF (reference sequence). The CDR3 is 14 residues long. V was cut by 2 bases and J by 1 base, with 7 bases left in between. The chain's CDR3 is CATSRSVGTDTQYF. DNA for the CDR3: TGTGCCACCAGCAGATCGGTGGGCACAGATACGCAGTATTTT.

The chain employs TRBV5-1 and TRBJ2-5, with D possibly being TRBD1 (6 bases). The V and J ends lost 1 base and 5 bases respectively, with 9 bases between them. The CDR3 consists of 13 residues. Germline-derived CDR1 and CDR2 are SGHRS and YFSETQ. The DNA of the CDR3 is TGCGCCAGCAGCTTGTTTCAGGGGGAGACCCAGTACTTC. Translating it yields CASSLFQGETQYF.

This clone has just one count. The chain links TRBV15 to TRBJ2-2; maybe TRBD1 (5 bases). Germline CDR1 LNHNV, CDR2 YYDKDF (reference sequence). The CDR3 spans 14 residues. V lost 6 bases and J 3 bases, leaving 11 bases between the germline ends. CDR3 sequence (DNA): TGTGCCACCAGAAAGGACACCGACACCGGGGAGCTGTTTTTT. It encodes CATRKDTDTGELFF.

The chain carries TRBV6-1 and TRBJ1-4; D is unresolved. The CDR3 runs 15 residues. Trimming shortened V by 1 base and J by 0 bases, and 6 bases separated the two germline ends. Germline values: CDR1 MNHNS, CDR2 SASEGT. DNA of the CDR3: TGTGCCAGCAGTGAAGTCCCGGCAACTAATGAAAAACTGTTTTTT. This gives the protein CASSEVPATNEKLFF.

This chain connects TRBV30 to TRBJ2-5; D may be TRBD1 (5 bases). The CDR3 length is 14 residues. Germline CDR1 GTSNPN, CDR2 SVGIG (reference sequence). V lost 5 bases to trimming and J lost 0 bases, with 13 bases between them. CDR3 protein: CAWDFRTNQETQYF. The CDR3 DNA reads TGTGCCTGGGACTTTAGGACAAACCAAGAGACCCAGTACTTC.

This clone was seen a single time. The chain has TRBV30 and TRBJ2-3, with D tentatively TRBD2 (6 bases). Between the trimmed V and J ends, which lost 4 bases and 4 bases, there was a span of 12 bases. Germline values: CDR1 GTSNPN, CDR2 SVGIG (reference sequence). This CDR3 comprises 13 residues. DNA for the CDR3: TGTGCCTGGACGGAGGGAAGCCCAGATACGCAGTATTTT. Its protein product is CAWTEGSPDTQYF.

The chain recombines TRBV29-1 with TRBJ2-1; D is ambiguous. Trimming took 5 bases from V and 10 from J, leaving 12 bases between them. The CDR3 covers 11 residues. Germline V gives CDR1 SQVTM, CDR2 ANQGSEA. The CDR3, as DNA: TGCAGCGTTCAAACAGTGGGCGAGCAGTTCTTC. Translating it yields CSVQTVGEQFF.

This chain links TRBV4-2 with TRBJ2-7, with 8 bases lining up with TRBD2. After removal of 1 base from V and 3 bases from J, the junction contained 8 bases not matched to a gene. The CDR3 sequence is 16 residues long. In germline, CDR1 is LGHNA, CDR2 YNFKEQ. The CDR3 DNA is TGTGCCAGCAGCCAAGGTTCGGCTAGCGGGCTCTACGAGCAGTACTTC. This gives the protein CASSQGSASGLYEQYF.

This chain uses TRBV18 with TRBJ1-1; no definite D call. Looked up from germline, CDR1 is KGHSH and CDR2 is LQKENI. V was cut by 0 bases and J by 6 bases, with 14 bases left in between. The length of the CDR3 is 15 residues. CDR3 bases: TGTGCCAGCTCACCACCGTCAGCCCCGGGATCTGAAGCTTTCTTT. This translates into CASSPPSAPGSEAFF.

In this sample, this clone turned up a few times. One end of the junction does not line up with germline, which may come from a read error. The chain uses TRBV7-7 and TRBJ2-5; 7 positions agree with TRBD2. This CDR3 comprises 14 residues. Germline assignment: CDR1 SSHAT and CDR2 FNYEAQ (reference sequence). The DNA of the CDR3 is TGTGCTAGCAGCGGGGACGGGCCCGGGGAGACCCAGTACTTC. Its protein is CASSGDGPGETQYF. Full variable domain (missing parts from reference TRBV7-7 and TRBJ2-5): GAGVSQSPRYKVTKRGQDVTLRCDPISSHATLYWYQQALGQGPEFLTYFNYEAQPDKSGLPSDRFSAERPEGSISTLTIQRTEQRDSAMYRCASSGDGPGETQYFGPGTRLLVL.

This chain connects TRBV13 to TRBJ2-5, with no clear D. In germline, CDR1 is PRHDT, CDR2 FYEKMQ (reference sequence). With 0 bases removed from V and 2 bases from J, the gap between germline ends came to 7 bases. The CDR3 sequence is 14 residues long. The CDR3 protein is CASSLGLGQETQYF. The CDR3 DNA sequence: TGTGCCAGCAGCTTAGGCCTGGGGCAAGAGACCCAGTACTTC. Looking up the rest from reference TRBV13 and TRBJ2-5 gives the full variable domain: AAGVIQSPRHLIKEKRETATLKCYPIPRHDTVYWYQQGPGQDPQFLISFYEKMQSDKGSIPDRFSAQQFSDYHSELNMSSLELGDSALYFCASSLGLGQETQYFGPGTRLLVL.

As concerns this clone: A read error may produce the germline difference seen at one junction end. This sequence joins TRBV30 and TRBJ2-5; D gene ambiguous. CDR1 and CDR2 from the germline V gene are GTSNPN and SVGIG (reference sequence). The CDR3 is made up of 13 amino acids. CDR3 protein: CAWSGTGRMLKHF. The CDR3 nucleotides read TGTGCCTGGAGTGGTACGGGTAGGATGTTGAAGCACTTC.

The chain links TRBV2 to TRBJ2-7; weak D call: TRBD2 (6 bases). V lost 4 bases to trimming and J lost 4 bases, with 11 bases between them. Germline CDR1 and CDR2: SNHLY and FYNNEI. The CDR3 is 13 residues long. Here the CDR3 DNA reads TGTGCCAGCAGTGGGGAGGCACTATACGAGCAGTACTTC. Translating gives CASSGEALYEQYF.

This clone occurred a few times. The chain recombines TRBV11-2 with TRBJ1-3; unclear D gene. The CDR3 is 17 residues long. With 5 bases removed from V and 0 bases from J, the gap between germline ends came to 17 bases. Germline CDR1 reads SGHAT; CDR2 reads FQNNGV. The CDR3 sequence: CASSRRELGYSGNTIYF. CDR3 coding DNA: TGTGCCAGCAGCAGACGGGAATTGGGCTACTCTGGAAACACCATATATTTT.

This clone was picked up a small number of times. This chain connects TRBV4-3 to TRBJ2-3; 8 bases fit TRBD2. Germline V gene data show CDR1 as LGHNA and CDR2 as YSLEER. V was pared by 1 base and J by 8 bases, with 8 bases of the junction left unmatched. CDR3 length: 15 residues. The CDR3 DNA sequence: TGCGCCAGCAGCCAAGTACGCGGACTAGCTCTTACGCAGTATTTT. It translates to CASSQVRGLALTQYF.

The V call is TRBV30, the J call TRBJ1-5; D unresolved. CDR3 length: 16 amino acids. The germline gives CDR1 GTSNPN, CDR2 SVGIG (reference sequence). V was clipped by 5 bases and J by 2 bases, with 19 bases between them. The CDR3 sequence: CAWAFPGEWGNQPQHF. The CDR3 nucleotides read TGTGCCTGGGCCTTTCCGGGCGAGTGGGGCAATCAGCCCCAGCATTTT.

This clone was recorded a few times. J is TRBJ2-1 and V is TRBV4-3; possibly TRBD1 or TRBD2 for D (5 bases each). The CDR3 has 14 residues. V was shortened by 3 bases and J by 4 bases, with 10 bases between the two germline ends. Per germline, CDR1 LGHNA and CDR2 YSLEER. CDR3 sequence reads: CASSQKWGYNEQFF. DNA of the CDR3: TGCGCCAGCAGCCAGAAGTGGGGGTACAATGAGCAGTTCTTC.